These T cell receptor beta chains were read from a single sample in a study of shared clonotypes between healthy human individuals. Clones were read by immunoSEQ multiplex PCR, and TCRdb kept only the in-frame ones, dropping some. The sample carries around 1.5 million clones, 98% recorded once. Specimen: naive CD4+ T cells sorted from blood. The origin of the receptors is a man aged 30-40 years in good health. CDR3s include the opening cysteine and the closing phenylalanine or tryptophan. D genes are given only for firm matches. Not all rows give a size; the values are once, few, many and, for expanded clones, a class.

D gene	V gene	J gene	clone size	CDR3 DNA	CDR3 protein
TRBD2	TRBV4-3	TRBJ2-7	-	TGCGCCAGCAGCCAAGGCGGCGGGAGTCACTCCTACGAGCAGTACTTC	CASSQGGGSHSYEQYF
TRBD2	TRBV28	TRBJ2-1	-	TGTGCCAGCAGTTTATTGGGGGGAGGGACTAGCGGGAGGTCCTCCTACAATGAGCAGTTCTTC	CASSLLGGGTSGRSSYNEQFF
-	TRBV21-1	TRBJ2-3	-	TGTGCCAGCAGCGGTTTACCTACTGGCACAGATACGCAGTATTTT	CASSGLPTGTDTQYF
-	TRBV6-6	TRBJ2-1	-	TGTGCCAGCAGTTACGGGTCGAGCTCCTACAATGAGCAGTTCTTC	CASSYGSSSYNEQFF
TRBD1	TRBV6-5	TRBJ2-5	-	TGTGCCAGCAGTTACGGCGGGACAGGTGAAGAGACCCAGTACTTC	CASSYGGTGEETQYF
TRBD2	TRBV18	TRBJ2-1	-	TGTGCCAGCTCACTCAGGACTAGGGTTTACAATGAGCAGTTCTTC	CASSLRTRVYNEQFF
-	TRBV11-2	TRBJ2-5	-	TGTGCCAGCAGCCCTTATGAGACCCAGTACTTC	CASSPYETQYF
-	TRBV7-2	TRBJ1-2	-	TGTGCCACCGCCCCGGAGGCGAACTATGGCTACACCTTC	CATAPEANYGYTF
-	TRBV5-6	TRBJ2-5	-	TGTGCCAGCAGCCCCCCCGGAGGCAGCCAAGAGACCCAGTACTTC	CASSPPGGSQETQYF
-	TRBV2	TRBJ1-5	-	TGTGCCAGCAGTGAAGCGTTAGCAATTCAGCCCCAGCATTTT	CASSEALAIQPQHF
-	TRBV7-9	TRBJ2-1	-	TGTGCCAGCAGCTTAAAGGGACTCGAGCAGTTCTTC	CASSLKGLEQFF
TRBD2	TRBV13	TRBJ2-3	-	TGTGCCAGCAGCTTGACTAGCGGGAGAGCGGATACGCAGTATTTT	CASSLTSGRADTQYF
-	TRBV18	TRBJ2-5	-	TGTGCCAGCTCACCCGGGCCTGAGACCCAGTACTTC	CASSPGPETQYF
TRBD1	TRBV5-1	TRBJ2-7	-	TGCGCCAGCAGCTTGGCGGGGACAGGGACCTACGAGCAGTACTTC	CASSLAGTGTYEQYF
TRBD2	TRBV5-4	TRBJ2-2	-	TGTGCCAGCAGCTTGGGACTAGCGGGAGACGGCACCGGGGAGCTGTTTTTT	CASSLGLAGDGTGELFF
TRBD1	TRBV28	TRBJ1-5	-	TGTGCCAGCAGTTGGGACAGCCTTTATAGCAATCAGCCCCAGCATTTT	CASSWDSLYSNQPQHF
TRBD2	TRBV30	TRBJ2-5	-	TGTGCCGGGAGTAGCGGGAGGGAGACCCAGTACTTC	CAGSSGRETQYF
-	TRBV9	TRBJ2-3	once	TGTGCCAGCAGCGTTTTGGGGACAGATACGCAGTATTTT	CASSVLGTDTQYF
-	TRBV5-1	TRBJ2-7	-	TGCGCCAGCAGCCCCTCTGTAGGTTACGAGCAGTACTTC	CASSPSVGYEQYF
-	TRBV5-1	TRBJ2-1	-	TGCGCCAACAGCTTTAGTATCTTAGGGGGCTACAATGAGCAGTTCTTC	CANSFSILGGYNEQFF
-	TRBV20-1	TRBJ1-1	-	TGCAGTACCTTGAAAAAGACTGAAGCTTTCTTT	CSTLKKTEAFF
TRBD2	TRBV11-2	TRBJ2-1	-	TGTGCCAGCAGCTCCACTAGCGGGAGGGCCGTTCGGGATGAGCAGTTCTTC	CASSSTSGRAVRDEQFF
TRBD1	TRBV6-1	TRBJ1-5	once	TGTGCCAGCAGTGAAGATTTGGGACAGGGGGCGTTTAATCAGCCCCAGCATTTT	CASSEDLGQGAFNQPQHF
TRBD2	TRBV18	TRBJ2-7	-	TGTGCCAGCTCAGGACTAGCGGGCCGCTACGAGCAGTACTTC	CASSGLAGRYEQYF
-	TRBV18	TRBJ2-5	-	TGTGCCAGCTCACCACCAGTTGAAGAGACCCAGTACTTC	CASSPPVEETQYF
-	TRBV18	TRBJ2-3	-	TGTGCCAGCTCACCAGCAACACGCACAGATACGCAGTATTTT	CASSPATRTDTQYF
-	TRBV28	TRBJ1-5	-	TGTGCCAGCAGACCCAACGGGGGTTTACATCAGCCCCAGCATTTT	CASRPNGGLHQPQHF
-	TRBV10-3	TRBJ2-3	once	TGTGCCATCAGTGAGTCGTTTCTCGGAGCAGATACGCAGTATTTT	CAISESFLGADTQYF
-	TRBV29-1	TRBJ2-1	-	TGCAGCCTGGGACGAAACAATGAGCAGTTCTTC	CSLGRNNEQFF
-	TRBV2	TRBJ2-1	-	TGTGCCAGCAGTGAAGCGCTTCAAGGCGATGAGCAGTTCTTC	CASSEALQGDEQFF
-	TRBV2	TRBJ1-1	-	TGTGCCAGCAGGGGAGGGAGAATGAACACTGAAGCTTTCTTT	CASRGGRMNTEAFF
-	TRBV18	TRBJ1-3	-	TGTGCCAGCTCCCGGAAGGGGTCTGGAAACACCATATATTTT	CASSRKGSGNTIYF
-	TRBV11-2	TRBJ1-4	-	TGTGCCAGCAGAAGGCCTCAGGGGCGCGGTGAAAAACTGTTTTTT	CASRRPQGRGEKLFF
-	TRBV29-1	TRBJ2-5	-	TGCAGCGTTGGCATCTGGCAAGAGACCCAGTACTTC	CSVGIWQETQYF
TRBD2	TRBV27	TRBJ2-7	-	TGTGCCAGCAGTTTGGCGACGCCTAGCGGGAGAGGTTACGAGCAGTACTTC	CASSLATPSGRGYEQYF
-	TRBV11-2	TRBJ2-1	once	TGTGCCAGCAGCGTCTCGGGAGTTGGCTACAATGAGCAGTTCTTC	CASSVSGVGYNEQFF
-	TRBV6-6	TRBJ2-7	-	TGTGCCAGCAACTACTGGGACTCTAGCTACGAGCAGTACTTC	CASNYWDSSYEQYF